This T cell receptor (beta chain) emerged from a study of T cell responses to AZD1222 COVID-19 vaccine (dated by TCRdb to about 2021). Notes on the research overall: Because spike-specific TCR depth and breadth did not differ between the two schedules, AZD1222 recipients who got a second dose at roughly 4 weeks were pooled with those who got a second dose at roughly 12 weeks. TCR sequencing covered more than 230 trial participants: 207 given two doses of AZD1222 and about 26 given two doses of MenACWY control vaccine. Trial participants were enrolled by age into 18-55, 56-69 and 70-plus year subgroups, with roughly 150, 30 and 60 TCR-sequenced participants respectively.

This clone has only a few counts. Its antigen is unknown. Relative to the germline gene, one junction end is altered; a read error may explain this. The CDR3 regions of human TCRbeta chains were analyzed by immunosequencing. Under the source paper's analysis protocol: TCRs in the repertoires were compared against a reference library of SARS-CoV-2-specific TCRs that had been generated with the MIRA antigen-specificity platform. Breadth was defined as the fraction of unique TCRs that were SARS-CoV-2-associated, and depth was defined as the fraction of total T cells that were SARS-CoV-2-associated. Using the MIRA data, each spike-specific TCR was mapped to the spike region that the TCR reacts to and placed in a CD4 or CD8 class. Log10-transformed breadth and depth values were compared by one-way ANOVA with Sidak's multiple comparisons tests. The source is immuneACCESS, and TCRdb retained only in-frame sequences with V and J called. Part of the clones is not carried over; for the studies checked, unresolved V genes explain less than half of this, and the remainder is unexplained. V, J and clone size derive from that table, while D and trimming were established from the DNA sequence. Within this sample are roughly 140,000 clones, with about 88% of them counted one time only. About 4.8% of the sample comes from the top ten.

General findings and caveats noted by the study authors: Because no samples from the day 14 peak response were available, repertoires could be characterized only after the peak T cell response. Spike-specific TCR breadth and depth rose significantly after two AZD1222 doses compared with day 0 and with MenACWY recipients. The 56-69-year group was small, and its depth increase did not reach significance, likely because of low power. Conclusions about previously exposed vaccinees are limited because only five or six AZD1222 recipients were SARS-CoV-2 seropositive at baseline. Participants were mostly white British, with more females than males. The authors suggested clonal diversity may have been underestimated. Reportedly, close to half of the unique spike-specific TCRs recognized epitopes lying outside the regions that are mutated in the B.1.351 and B.1.1.7 variants. CD4 TCRs associated with the vaccine covered the entire spike protein, and the dominant responses were in regions 160-218 and 743-854.

The sample's time point label, decoded: baseline before first vaccination. Vaccinee samples were obtained from the UK trials COV001 and COV002, which included a single-blind randomized controlled phase 2/3 trial of AZD1222 (ChAdOx1 nCoV-19) in healthy adults. For TCRbeta chain sequencing, PBMC samples were collected from trial participants at day 0 and at day 28 after the second dose. The material sequenced was peripheral blood, taken on day 0 of AZD1222 vaccination. The sequence derives from an adult in good health.

The encoded CDR3 is CASSHSIVSRFSYEQYF. In nucleotides, the sequence is TGTGCCAGCAGTCACTCGATCGTATCCCGTTTTTCCTACGAGCAGTACTTC. The rearrangement combines TRBV6-2 or TRBV6-3 with TRBJ2-7; the D gene identity is not certain. The CDR3 starts with the cysteine, ends with the phenylalanine, and has 17 residues. Of all the DNA, just the CDR3 is kept, 51 bases in frame from base 1. Reading the germline V gene gives CDR1 MNHEY and CDR2 SVGEGT.